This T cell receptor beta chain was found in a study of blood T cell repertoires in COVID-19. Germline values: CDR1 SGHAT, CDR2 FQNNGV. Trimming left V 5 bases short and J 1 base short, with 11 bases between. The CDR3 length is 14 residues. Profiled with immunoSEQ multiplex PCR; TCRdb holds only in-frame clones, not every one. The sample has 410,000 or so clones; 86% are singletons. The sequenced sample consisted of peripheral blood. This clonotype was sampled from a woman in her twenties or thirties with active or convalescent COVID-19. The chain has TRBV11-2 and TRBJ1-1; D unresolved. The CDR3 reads CASSPRTGNTEAFF. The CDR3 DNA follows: TGTGCCAGCAGCCCTAGGACTGGGAACACTGAAGCTTTCTTT.